The 16 T cell receptor beta chains below all came from one sample that was sequenced in a study of T cells in Graves' hyperthyroidism and ophthalmopathy (dated by TCRdb to between 2019 and 2020). Library prep was done by multiplex PCR. Sequencing relied on an Illumina HiSeq 2000. The TCR beta CDR3 regions were amplified from RNA transcripts. A first-round RT-PCR of the TCR CDR3 used the HTBI primer set with the Qiagen OneStep RT-PCR kit. TCRdb reworked the public reads: Q25 trimming with fastp, MiXCR clone assembly, productive beta chains retained. Each CDR3 protein appears once, grouped with its most common genes and DNA. In this sample the table shows approximately 600,000 distinct CDR3 sequences, approximately 15% of which occur a single time. Of the sample, 7.1% is held by the ten largest clones. Material for sequencing was blood. Receptor source: a woman in her late teens or twenties with Graves' ophthalmopathy.

This clonotype was detected many times. The chain joins TRBV30 to TRBJ1-5; D call uncertain. V was shortened by 4 bases and J by 2 bases, with 9 bases between the two germline ends. The CDR3 is made up of 13 amino acids. The germline gives CDR1 GTSNPN, CDR2 SVGIG (reference sequence). CDR3 sequence (DNA): TGTGCCTGGACTAGCCAGGGCAATCAGCCCCAGCATTTT. Amino acid sequence: CAWTSQGNQPQHF.

This clonotype was observed a single time. V is TRBV20-1 and J is TRBJ2-3; 11 nucleotides align to TRBD2. V lost 2 bases, J lost 9 bases, and 7 bases stayed unmatched. This CDR3 has 14 residues. Germline values: CDR1 DFQATT, CDR2 SNEGSKA (reference sequence). CDR3 residues: CSARLAGGLDTQYF. CDR3 nucleotides: TGCAGTGCTAGACTAGCGGGAGGATTGGACACGCAGTATTTT.

There are a few counts of this clonotype. The genes are TRBV3-1 and TRBJ2-5, with D possibly matching TRBD2 (6 bases). Per germline, CDR1 LGHDT and CDR2 YNNKEL (reference sequence). V was trimmed by 2 bases and J by 0 bases, leaving 10 bases between them. The CDR3 consists of 15 residues. DNA of the CDR3: TGTGCCAGCAGCCAAATTGGGGAGGACCAAGAGACCCAGTACTTC. Protein product: CASSQIGEDQETQYF.

This clonotype was seen many times. The gene calls are TRBV9 and TRBJ2-7, with unresolved D. The germline V gene encodes CDR1 SGDLS and CDR2 YYNGEE. This CDR3 comprises 13 residues. Trimming removed 3 bases from V and 0 bases from J, with 7 bases in between. The CDR3 coding sequence is TGTGCCAGCAGCGCCACCGACTCCTACGAGCAGTACTTC. Translation gives CASSATDSYEQYF.

V gene TRBV6-2 or TRBV6-3 combines with J gene TRBJ2-5; D may be TRBD1 (5 bases). The CDR3 runs 13 residues. Germline V gives CDR1 MNHEY, CDR2 SVGEGT. With 10 bases removed from V and 2 bases from J, the gap between germline ends came to 14 bases. CDR3 nucleotide sequence: TGTGCCACGACAGTAGACTCTCAAGAGACCCAGTACTTC. This translates into CATTVDSQETQYF.

This clonotype was found many times. The chain links TRBV3-1 to TRBJ2-3; 10 bases are shared with TRBD2. The CDR3 has 15 amino acids. The germline CDR1 and CDR2 sequences are LGHDT and YNNKEL (reference sequence). V gave up 1 base and J gave up 5 bases; unmatched junction bases: 3. CDR3: CASSQGTSGGDTQYF. The CDR3 DNA reads TGTGCCAGCAGCCAAGGGACTAGCGGAGGAGATACGCAGTATTTT.

This rearrangement joins TRBV4-1 to TRBJ1-5; D is uncertain. V was trimmed by 2 bases and J by 0 bases, leaving 8 bases between them. This CDR3 has 15 amino acids. Germline V gene lookup returns CDR1 MGHRA and CDR2 YSYEKL. The CDR3 sequence is CASSQTSVSNQPQHF. The CDR3 coding sequence is TGCGCCAGCAGCCAAACTTCAGTTAGCAATCAGCCCCAGCATTTT.

V and J are TRBV24-1 and TRBJ1-4; possible D gene TRBD1, 6 bases. This CDR3 region has 12 residues. Between the trimmed V and J ends, which lost 4 bases and 10 bases, there was a span of 9 bases. The germline V gene has CDR1 KGHDR and CDR2 SFDVKD. The CDR3 region has the DNA TGTGCCACCAGTGAAGGGGGTGGAAAACTGTTTTTT. The encoded protein is CATSEGGGKLFF.

Ten or more counts support this clonotype. The chain links TRBV6-6 to TRBJ1-2; tentatively, D is TRBD1 (5 bases). Germline-derived CDR1 and CDR2 are MNHNY and SVGAGI (reference sequence). The CDR3 contains 16 residues. V was shortened by 0 bases and J by 0 bases, with 11 bases between the two germline ends. In DNA, the CDR3 is TGTGCCAGCAGTTACTCCCAGGGACGAGCTAACTATGGCTACACCTTC. This translates into CASSYSQGRANYGYTF.

This clonotype has a count of ten or more. V is TRBV6-1 and J is TRBJ2-7, with D perhaps matching TRBD1 (8 bases). This CDR3 is built from 15 residues. CDR1 is MNHNS and CDR2 is SASEGT in the germline V gene. Trimming cost V 8 bases and J 2 bases, with 19 bases left between them. CDR3 amino acids: CASRGEAQGAYEQYF. The CDR3 region has the DNA TGTGCCAGCCGGGGGGAGGCACAGGGGGCCTACGAGCAGTACTTC.

This clonotype is a singleton in its sample. The chain has TRBV29-1 and TRBJ2-3; D may be TRBD2 (5 bases). Per germline, CDR1 SQVTM and CDR2 ANQGSEA. The length of the CDR3 is 14 residues. Trimming shortened V by 4 bases and J by 0 bases, and 11 bases separated the two germline ends. Here the CDR3 reads CSVVEGLSTDTQYF. The CDR3 nucleotides are TGCAGCGTTGTTGAGGGTCTAAGCACAGATACGCAGTATTTT.

The chain recombines TRBV4-3 with TRBJ1-5; 7 bases map to TRBD1. This CDR3 region has 17 residues. Germline V lookup: CDR1 LGHNA, CDR2 YSLEER. Trimming took 2 bases from V and 0 from J; bases not matched to a gene: 7. The CDR3 DNA sequence: TGCGCCAGCAGCCAATTTACAGGGGAGTATAGCAATCAGCCCCAGCATTTT. Translating gives CASSQFTGEYSNQPQHF.

CDR3 DNA sequence: TGTGCCAGCAGCCAAGATCGGCAACAGGGCACAGATACGCAGTATTTT. Its translation: CASSQDRQQGTDTQYF. V is TRBV7-9 and J is TRBJ2-3; D is perhaps TRBD1 (5 bases). Trimming stripped 5 bases from V and 1 base from J, with 16 bases between. Germline V gene sequence: CDR1 SEHNR, CDR2 FQNEAQ (reference sequence). CDR3 length: 16 residues.

This clonotype came up many times. J is TRBJ2-7 and V is TRBV7-2; 10 bases fit TRBD1. Germline V gene sequence: CDR1 SGHTA, CDR2 FQGNSA. The CDR3 is 15 amino acids. J was trimmed by 4 bases and V by 5 bases; bases with no gene match: 8. As DNA, the CDR3 is TGTGCCAGCAGCACCGGACAGGGGGGGTTTTACGAGCAGTACTTC. Protein product: CASSTGQGGFYEQYF. The complete variable domain, with remaining parts taken from reference TRBV7-2 and TRBJ2-7, reads GAGVSQSPSNKVTEKGKDVELRCDPISGHTALYWYRQSLGQGLEFLIYFQGNSAPDKSGLPSDRFSAERTGGSVSTLTIQRTQQEDSAVYLCASSTGQGGFYEQYFGPGTRLTVT.

The gene calls are TRBV12-3 or TRBV12-4 and TRBJ2-7; TRBD2 agrees at 9 bases. The CDR3 runs 18 residues. The V gene end was trimmed by 6 bases and the J gene end by 6 bases; junction bases not matched to a gene: 21. CDR3 residues: CASSFKGVAGVRSCEQYF. As DNA, the CDR3 is TGTGCCAGCAGCTTCAAGGGGGTAGCGGGAGTTCGCAGTTGCGAGCAGTACTTC.

This clonotype showed up many times. The rearrangement links TRBV10-3 to TRBJ2-5, with D possibly TRBD2 on 6 matching bases. V was trimmed by 6 bases and J by 2 bases, leaving 10 bases between them. This CDR3 has 13 residues. Per the germline V gene, CDR1 is ENHRY and CDR2 is SYGVKD. The CDR3 reads CAIRPGEQETQYF. Written as DNA, the CDR3 is TGTGCCATCAGACCGGGAGAGCAAGAGACCCAGTACTTC.